The entry below gives a single TCR beta chain sequence along with its context. This sample was taken from a study of technical replicates of blood from a handful of donors. The CDR3 has 18 residues. The V and J ends lost 3 bases and 2 bases, in that order; junction bases with no gene match: 10. The germline gives CDR1 SNHLY, CDR2 FYNNEI. The table came from immunoSEQ multiplex PCR; TCRdb's copy has only in-frame clones and leaves some out. The sample has tens of thousands of clones, roughly 90% seen once. Sample: PBMCs. This TCR derives from a human donor in good health. Some clones in this sample may be carry-over from other donors' samples. V usage is TRBV2 and J usage is TRBJ2-1; 10 bases fit TRBD2. This chain's CDR3 is CASSETSGRMIAYNEQFF. In DNA, the CDR3 is TGTGCCAGCAGTGAGACTAGCGGGCGGATGATTGCCTACAATGAGCAGTTCTTC.